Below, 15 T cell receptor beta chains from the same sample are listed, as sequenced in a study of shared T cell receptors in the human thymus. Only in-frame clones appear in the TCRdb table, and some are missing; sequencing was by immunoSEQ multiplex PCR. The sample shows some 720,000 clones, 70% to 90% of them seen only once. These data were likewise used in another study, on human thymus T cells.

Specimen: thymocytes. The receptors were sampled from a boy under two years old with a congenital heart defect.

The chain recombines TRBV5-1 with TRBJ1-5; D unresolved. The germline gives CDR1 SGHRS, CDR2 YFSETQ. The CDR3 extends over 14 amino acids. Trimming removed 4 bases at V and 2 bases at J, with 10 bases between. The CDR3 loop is CASSIGQGNQPQHF. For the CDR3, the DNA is TGCGCCAGCAGCATTGGGCAGGGCAATCAGCCCCAGCATTTT.

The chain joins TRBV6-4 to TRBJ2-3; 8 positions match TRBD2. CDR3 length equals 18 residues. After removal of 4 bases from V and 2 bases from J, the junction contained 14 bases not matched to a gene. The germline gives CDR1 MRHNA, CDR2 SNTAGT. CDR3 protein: CASSVEGREGPHTDTQYF. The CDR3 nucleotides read TGTGCCAGCAGTGTCGAGGGCCGGGAGGGCCCCCACACAGATACGCAGTATTTT.

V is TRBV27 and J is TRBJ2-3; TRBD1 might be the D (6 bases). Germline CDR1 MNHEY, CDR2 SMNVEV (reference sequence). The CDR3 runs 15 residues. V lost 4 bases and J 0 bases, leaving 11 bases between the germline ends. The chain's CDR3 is CASSSRDTSTDTQYF. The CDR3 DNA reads TGTGCCAGCAGTTCCCGGGACACCAGCACAGATACGCAGTATTTT.

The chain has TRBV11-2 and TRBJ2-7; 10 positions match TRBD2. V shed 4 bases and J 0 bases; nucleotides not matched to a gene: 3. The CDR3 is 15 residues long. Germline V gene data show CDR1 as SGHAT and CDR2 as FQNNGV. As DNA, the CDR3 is TGTGCCAGCAGCTCGGGACTAGCGAGCTCCTACGAGCAGTACTTC. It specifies CASSSGLASSYEQYF.

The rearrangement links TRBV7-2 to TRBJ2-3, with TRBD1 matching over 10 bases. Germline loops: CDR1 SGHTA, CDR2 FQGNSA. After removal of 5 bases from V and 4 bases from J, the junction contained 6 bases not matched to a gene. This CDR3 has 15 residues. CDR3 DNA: TGTGCCAGCAGCCACAGACAGGGGGCTTCAGATACGCAGTATTTT. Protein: CASSHRQGASDTQYF.

The DNA for the CDR3 is TGTGCCAGCAGCCCCAAGGCAGGGACAGGGGGTAGCACAGATACGCAGTATTTT. It specifies CASSPKAGTGGSTDTQYF. This sequence joins TRBV5-6 and TRBJ2-3, with 11 bases aligning to TRBD1. From germline, CDR1 is SGHDT and CDR2 YYEEEE. V lost 4 bases and J lost 0; bases outside the gene matches: 10. The CDR3 is 18 amino acids.

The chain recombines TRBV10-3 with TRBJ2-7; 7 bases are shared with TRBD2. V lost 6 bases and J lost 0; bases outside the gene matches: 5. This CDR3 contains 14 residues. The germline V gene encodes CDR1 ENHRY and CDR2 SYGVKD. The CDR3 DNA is TGTGCCATCAGATACCGGGAGGACTCCTACGAGCAGTACTTC. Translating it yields CAIRYREDSYEQYF.

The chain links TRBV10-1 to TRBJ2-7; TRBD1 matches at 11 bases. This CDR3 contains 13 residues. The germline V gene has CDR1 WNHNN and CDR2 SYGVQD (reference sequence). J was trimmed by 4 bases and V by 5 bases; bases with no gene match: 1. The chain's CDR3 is CASSRDRGYEQYF. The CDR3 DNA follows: TGCGCCAGCAGTCGGGACAGGGGGTACGAGCAGTACTTC.

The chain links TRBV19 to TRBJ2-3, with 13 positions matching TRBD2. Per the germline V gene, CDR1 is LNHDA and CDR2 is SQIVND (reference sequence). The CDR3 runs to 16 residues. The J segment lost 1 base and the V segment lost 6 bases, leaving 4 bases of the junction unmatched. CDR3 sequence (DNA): TGTGCCAGTAGCCCCGGACTAGCGGGAGGCACAGATACGCAGTATTTT. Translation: CASSPGLAGGTDTQYF. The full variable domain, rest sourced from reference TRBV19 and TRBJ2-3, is DGGITQSPKYLFRKEGQNVTLSCEQNLNHDAMYWYRQDPGQGLRLIYYSQIVNDFQKGDIAEGYSVSREKKESFPLTVTSAQKNPTAFYLCASSPGLAGGTDTQYFGPGTRLTVL.

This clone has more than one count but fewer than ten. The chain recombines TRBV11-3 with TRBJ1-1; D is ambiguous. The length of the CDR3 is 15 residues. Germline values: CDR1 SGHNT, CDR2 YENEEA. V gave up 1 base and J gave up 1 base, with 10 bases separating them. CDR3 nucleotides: TGTGCCAGCAGCTTAGTGGCACACCCGAACACTGAAGCTTTCTTT. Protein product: CASSLVAHPNTEAFF.

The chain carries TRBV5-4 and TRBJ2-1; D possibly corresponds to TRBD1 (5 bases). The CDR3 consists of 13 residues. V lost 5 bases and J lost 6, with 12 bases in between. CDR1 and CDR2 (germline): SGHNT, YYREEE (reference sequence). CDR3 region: CASRLPRGNEQFF. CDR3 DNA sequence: TGTGCCAGCAGGCTCCCAAGGGGCAATGAGCAGTTCTTC.

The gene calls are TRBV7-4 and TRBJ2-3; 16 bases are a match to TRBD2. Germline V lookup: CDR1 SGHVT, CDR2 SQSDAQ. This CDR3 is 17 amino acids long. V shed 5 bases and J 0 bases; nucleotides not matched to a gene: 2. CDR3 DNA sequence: TGTGCCAGCAGCGGGACTAGCGGGAGGGAGAGCACAGATACGCAGTATTTT. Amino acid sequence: CASSGTSGRESTDTQYF. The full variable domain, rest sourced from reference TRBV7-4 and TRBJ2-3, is GAGVSQSPRYKVAKRGRDVALRCDSISGHVTLYWYRQTLGQGSEVLTYSQSDAQRDKSGRPSGRFSAERPERSVSTLKIQRTEQGDSAVYLCASSGTSGRESTDTQYFGPGTRLTVL.

The CDR3 spells CASSLRGGPSDRYEQYF. CDR3 DNA sequence: TGTGCCAGCAGCTTGAGGGGGGGCCCTAGCGATCGGTACGAGCAGTACTTC. The rearrangement joins TRBV5-8 to TRBJ2-7; the D gene is possibly TRBD2 (7 bases). Germline V gives CDR1 SGHTS, CDR2 YDEGEE. V lost 1 base and J lost 4, with 21 bases in between. The CDR3 runs 17 residues.

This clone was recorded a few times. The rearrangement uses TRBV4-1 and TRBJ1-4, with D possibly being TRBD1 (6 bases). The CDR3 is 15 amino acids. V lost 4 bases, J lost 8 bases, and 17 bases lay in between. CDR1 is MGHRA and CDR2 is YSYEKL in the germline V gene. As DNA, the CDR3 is TGCGCCAGCAGCCGGCGGCAGGGGCCAAGGGAAAAACTGTTTTTT. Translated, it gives CASSRRQGPREKLFF.

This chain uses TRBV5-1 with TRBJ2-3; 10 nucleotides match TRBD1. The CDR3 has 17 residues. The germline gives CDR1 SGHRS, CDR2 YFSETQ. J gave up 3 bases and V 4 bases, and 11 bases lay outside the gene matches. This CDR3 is CASSPRATGGRTDTQYF. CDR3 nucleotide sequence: TGCGCCAGCAGCCCTAGGGCGACAGGGGGCAGGACAGATACGCAGTATTTT.